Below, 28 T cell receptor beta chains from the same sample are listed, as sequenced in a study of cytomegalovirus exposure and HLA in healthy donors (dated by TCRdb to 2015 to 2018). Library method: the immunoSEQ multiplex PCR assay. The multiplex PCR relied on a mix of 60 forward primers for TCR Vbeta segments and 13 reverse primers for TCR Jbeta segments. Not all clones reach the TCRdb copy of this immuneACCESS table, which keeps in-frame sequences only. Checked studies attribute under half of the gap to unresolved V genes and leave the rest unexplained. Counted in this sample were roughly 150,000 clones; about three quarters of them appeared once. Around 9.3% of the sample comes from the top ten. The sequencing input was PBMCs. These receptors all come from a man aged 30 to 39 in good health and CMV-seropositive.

The CDR3 loop is CASSFTLSGQDGELFF. As DNA, the CDR3 is TGCGCCAGCAGCTTCACGCTTAGTGGACAGGACGGGGAGCTGTTTTTT. The chain recombines TRBV5-1 with TRBJ2-2; TRBD1 aligns across 7 bases. From germline, CDR1 is SGHRS and CDR2 YFSETQ. The CDR3 has 16 residues. V shed 2 bases and J 7 bases; nucleotides not matched to a gene: 11.

The CDR3: CASKGQEEISGYTF. The DNA of the CDR3 is TGTGCCAGCAAGGGACAAGAGGAAATCAGTGGCTACACCTTC. The chain links TRBV27 to TRBJ1-2; D may be TRBD1 (6 bases). This CDR3 has 14 residues. Germline assignment: CDR1 MNHEY and CDR2 SMNVEV (reference sequence). Trimming stripped 7 bases from V and 7 bases from J, with 19 bases between.

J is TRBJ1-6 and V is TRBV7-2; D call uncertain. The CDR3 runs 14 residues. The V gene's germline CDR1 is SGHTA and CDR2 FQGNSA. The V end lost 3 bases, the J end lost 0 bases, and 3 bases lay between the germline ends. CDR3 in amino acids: CASSFSSYNSPLHF. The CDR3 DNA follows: TGTGCCAGCAGCTTCTCCTCCTATAATTCACCCCTCCACTTT. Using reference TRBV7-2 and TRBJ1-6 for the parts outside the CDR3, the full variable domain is GAGVSQSPSNKVTEKGKDVELRCDPISGHTALYWYRQSLGQGLEFLIYFQGNSAPDKSGLPSDRFSAERTGGSVSTLTIQRTQQEDSAVYLCASSFSSYNSPLHFGNGTRLTVT.

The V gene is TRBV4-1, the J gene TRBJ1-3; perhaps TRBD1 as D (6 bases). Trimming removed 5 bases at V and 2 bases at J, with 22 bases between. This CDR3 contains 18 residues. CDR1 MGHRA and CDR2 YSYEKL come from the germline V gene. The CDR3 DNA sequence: TGCGCCAGCAGCACCCACCCGACCGCGGGGGCGACTGGAAACACCATATATTTT. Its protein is CASSTHPTAGATGNTIYF.

CDR3 sequence reads: CASSSEWDRGLNTEAFF. The CDR3 DNA follows: TGTGCCAGTAGTAGCGAATGGGACAGGGGCCTGAACACTGAAGCTTTCTTT. The rearrangement links TRBV19 to TRBJ1-1; 10 bases are shared with TRBD1. CDR1 is LNHDA and CDR2 is SQIVND in the germline V gene (reference sequence). The trim removed 4 bases at V and 0 bases at J, leaving 8 bases unmatched. The CDR3 covers 17 residues.

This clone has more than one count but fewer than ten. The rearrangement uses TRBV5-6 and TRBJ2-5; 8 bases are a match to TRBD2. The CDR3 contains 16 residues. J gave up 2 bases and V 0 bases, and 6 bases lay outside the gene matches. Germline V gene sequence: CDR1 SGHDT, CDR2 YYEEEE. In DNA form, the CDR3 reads TGTGCCAGCAGCTTGGTGGTAGCGGGGTATCAAGAGACCCAGTACTTC. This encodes CASSLVVAGYQETQYF.

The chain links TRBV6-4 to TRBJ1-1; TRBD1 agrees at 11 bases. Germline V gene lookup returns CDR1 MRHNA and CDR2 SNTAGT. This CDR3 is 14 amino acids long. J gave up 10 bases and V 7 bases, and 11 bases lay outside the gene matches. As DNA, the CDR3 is TGTGCCAGCACTCCTTCTGGGACAGGGGGGAGAGCTTTCTTT. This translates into CASTPSGTGGRAFF.

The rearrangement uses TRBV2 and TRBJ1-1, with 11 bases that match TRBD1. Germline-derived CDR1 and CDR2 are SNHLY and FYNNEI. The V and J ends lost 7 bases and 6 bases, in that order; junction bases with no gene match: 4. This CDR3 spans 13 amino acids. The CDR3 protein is CASTGDRGAEAFF. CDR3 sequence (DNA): TGTGCCAGCACCGGGGACAGGGGGGCTGAAGCTTTCTTT.

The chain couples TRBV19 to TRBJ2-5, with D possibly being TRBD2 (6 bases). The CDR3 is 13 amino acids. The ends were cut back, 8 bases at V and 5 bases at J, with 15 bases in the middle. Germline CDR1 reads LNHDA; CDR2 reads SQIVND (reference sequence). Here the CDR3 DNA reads TGTGCCAGTGGGGAGGTGGCAACGGAGACCCAGTACTTC. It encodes CASGEVATETQYF. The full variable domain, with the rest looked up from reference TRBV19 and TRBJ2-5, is DGGITQSPKYLFRKEGQNVTLSCEQNLNHDAMYWYRQDPGQGLRLIYYSQIVNDFQKGDIAEGYSVSREKKESFPLTVTSAQKNPTAFYLCASGEVATETQYFGPGTRLLVL.

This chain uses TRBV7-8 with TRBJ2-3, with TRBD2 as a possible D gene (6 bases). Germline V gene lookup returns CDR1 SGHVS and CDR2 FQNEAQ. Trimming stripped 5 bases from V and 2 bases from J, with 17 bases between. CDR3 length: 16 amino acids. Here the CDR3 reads CASSPQLADTTDTQYF. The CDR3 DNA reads TGTGCCAGCAGCCCCCAGTTAGCGGATACCACAGATACGCAGTATTTT.

The CDR3 nucleotides are TGTGCCAGCAGCTTATCCCCTGTCGGAGGGCTTCTCATGAACACTGAAGCTTTCTTT. Protein product: CASSLSPVGGLLMNTEAFF. J is TRBJ1-1 and V is TRBV5-6; D uncertain. Trimming removed 2 bases at V and 0 bases at J, with 23 bases between. The CDR3 sequence is 19 residues long. Germline loops: CDR1 SGHDT, CDR2 YYEEEE.

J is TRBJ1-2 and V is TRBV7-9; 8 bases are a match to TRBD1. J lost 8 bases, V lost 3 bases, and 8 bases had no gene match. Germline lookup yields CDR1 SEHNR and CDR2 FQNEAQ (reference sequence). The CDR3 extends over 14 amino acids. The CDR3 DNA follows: TGTGCCAGCAGCTTCAACAGGGGGAGAGAGGGCTACACCTTC. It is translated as CASSFNRGREGYTF.

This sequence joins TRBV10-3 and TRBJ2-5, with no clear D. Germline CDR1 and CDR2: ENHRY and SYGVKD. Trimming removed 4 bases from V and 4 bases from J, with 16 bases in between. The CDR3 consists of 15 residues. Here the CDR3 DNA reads TGTGCCATCAGTGTGGGTAACAGCCTCCTAGAGACCCAGTACTTC. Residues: CAISVGNSLLETQYF.

The CDR3 DNA is TGTGCCAGCAGCCAACTAGCGGGAGGCGGGGATACGCAGTATTTT. This encodes CASSQLAGGGDTQYF. This sequence joins TRBV9 and TRBJ2-3, with TRBD2 matching 12 bases. CDR1 is SGDLS and CDR2 is YYNGEE in the germline V gene. CDR3 length: 15 amino acids. V shed 4 bases, J shed 6 bases, and the junction held 6 bases outside the gene matches.

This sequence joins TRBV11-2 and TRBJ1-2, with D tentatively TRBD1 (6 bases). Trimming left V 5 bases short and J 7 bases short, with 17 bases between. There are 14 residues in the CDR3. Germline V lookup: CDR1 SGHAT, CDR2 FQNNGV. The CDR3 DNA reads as TGTGCCAGCAGCAGGACAGAAGACGTCGGTGGCTACACCTTC. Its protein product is CASSRTEDVGGYTF.

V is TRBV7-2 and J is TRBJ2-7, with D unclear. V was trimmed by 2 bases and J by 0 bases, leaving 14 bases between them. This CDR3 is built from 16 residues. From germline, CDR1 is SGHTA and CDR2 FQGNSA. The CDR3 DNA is TGTGCCAGCAGCTTATACGATGTGTCGAGCTCCTACGAGCAGTACTTC. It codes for CASSLYDVSSSYEQYF.

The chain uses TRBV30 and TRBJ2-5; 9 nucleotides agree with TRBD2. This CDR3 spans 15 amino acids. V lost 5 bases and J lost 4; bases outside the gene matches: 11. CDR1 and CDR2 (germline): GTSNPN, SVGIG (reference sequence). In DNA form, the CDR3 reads TGTGCCTGGGTTATAAGGGAACTAGCGGGAGAGACCCAGTACTTC. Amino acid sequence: CAWVIRELAGETQYF.

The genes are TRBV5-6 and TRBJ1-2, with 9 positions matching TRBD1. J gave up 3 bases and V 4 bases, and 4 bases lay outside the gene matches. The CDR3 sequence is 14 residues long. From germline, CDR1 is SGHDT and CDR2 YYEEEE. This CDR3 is CASSPGQGYYGYTF. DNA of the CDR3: TGTGCCAGCAGCCCGGGACAGGGTTACTATGGCTACACCTTC.

Written as DNA, the CDR3 is TGTGCCAGCAGCCCTCAGGGGAGTTGGGAAAAACTGTTTTTT. This sequence encodes CASSPQGSWEKLFF. This chain uses TRBV7-9 with TRBJ1-4, with a tentative D call TRBD1 (6 bases). The CDR3 is 14 amino acids. Germline assignment: CDR1 SEHNR and CDR2 FQNEAQ (reference sequence). Trimming took off 5 bases at V and 8 bases at J, with 15 bases between the two ends.

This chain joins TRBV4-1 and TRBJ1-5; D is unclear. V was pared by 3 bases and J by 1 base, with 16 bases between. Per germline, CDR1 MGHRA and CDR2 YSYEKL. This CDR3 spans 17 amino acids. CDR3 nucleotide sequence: TGCGCCAGCAGCCATCACGGGCGGGGAGCGAGCAATCAGCCCCAGCATTTT. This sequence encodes CASSHHGRGASNQPQHF.

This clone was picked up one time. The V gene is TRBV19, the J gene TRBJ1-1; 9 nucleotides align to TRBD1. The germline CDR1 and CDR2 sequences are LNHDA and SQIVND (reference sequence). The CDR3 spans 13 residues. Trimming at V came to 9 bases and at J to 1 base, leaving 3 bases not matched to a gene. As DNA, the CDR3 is TGTGCCAGCGCGGGACAGGGGAACACTGAAGCTTTCTTT. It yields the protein CASAGQGNTEAFF.

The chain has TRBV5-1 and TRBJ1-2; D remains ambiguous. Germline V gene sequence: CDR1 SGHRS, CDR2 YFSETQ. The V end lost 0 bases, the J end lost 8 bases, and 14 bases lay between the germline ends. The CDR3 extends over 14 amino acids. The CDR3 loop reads CASSLGPSSGGYTF. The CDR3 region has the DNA TGCGCCAGCAGCTTGGGACCGTCCTCCGGGGGCTACACCTTC.

CDR3 amino acids: CASSISGDRAGEKLFF. The DNA of the CDR3 is TGTGCCAGTAGTATATCCGGGGACAGGGCCGGTGAAAAACTGTTTTTT. The rearrangement uses TRBV19 and TRBJ1-4, with TRBD1 matching 9 bases. The CDR3 consists of 16 residues. The V and J ends lost 2 bases and 7 bases, in that order; junction bases with no gene match: 8. In germline, CDR1 is LNHDA, CDR2 SQIVND (reference sequence).

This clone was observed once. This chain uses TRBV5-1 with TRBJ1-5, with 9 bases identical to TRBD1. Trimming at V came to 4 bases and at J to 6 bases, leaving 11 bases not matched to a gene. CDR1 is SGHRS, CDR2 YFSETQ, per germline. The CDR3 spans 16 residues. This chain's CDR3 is CASSIGTGLAGQPQHF. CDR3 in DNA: TGCGCCAGCAGCATCGGGACAGGGCTCGCGGGTCAGCCCCAGCATTTT.

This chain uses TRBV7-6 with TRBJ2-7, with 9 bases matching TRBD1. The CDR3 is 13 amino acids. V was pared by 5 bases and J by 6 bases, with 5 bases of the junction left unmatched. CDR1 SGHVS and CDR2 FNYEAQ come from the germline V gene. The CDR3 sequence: CASSPGQGSEQYF. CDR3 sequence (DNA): TGTGCCAGCAGCCCGGGACAGGGCTCCGAGCAGTACTTC.

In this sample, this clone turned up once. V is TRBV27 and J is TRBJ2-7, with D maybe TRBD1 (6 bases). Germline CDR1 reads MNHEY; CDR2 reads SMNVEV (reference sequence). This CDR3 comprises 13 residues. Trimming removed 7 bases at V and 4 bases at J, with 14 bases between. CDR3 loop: CASKTRDIYEQYF. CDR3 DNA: TGTGCCAGCAAAACCCGGGACATATACGAGCAGTACTTC.

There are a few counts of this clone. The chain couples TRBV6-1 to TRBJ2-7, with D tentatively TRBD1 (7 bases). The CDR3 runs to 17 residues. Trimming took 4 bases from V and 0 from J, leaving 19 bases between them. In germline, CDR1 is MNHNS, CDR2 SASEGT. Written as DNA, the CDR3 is TGTGCCAGCAGTGCCGGGGGACAGTCTGGATTCTCCTACGAGCAGTACTTC. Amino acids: CASSAGGQSGFSYEQYF.

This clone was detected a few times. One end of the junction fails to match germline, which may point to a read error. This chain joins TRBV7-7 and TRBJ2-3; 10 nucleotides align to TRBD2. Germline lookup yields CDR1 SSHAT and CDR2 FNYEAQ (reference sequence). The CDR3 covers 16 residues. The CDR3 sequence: CASSLGLAGETDTQYF. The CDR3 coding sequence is TGTGCTAGCAGCTTAGGTCTAGCGGGAGAGACAGATACGCAGTATTTT.